This note documents a single T cell receptor (beta chain) sequence. Its antigen is currently not known. Nothing much larger sits one base from this clone, and base qualities are not available. The data were obtained in a study of blood T cell repertoires in COVID-19 (dated by TCRdb to the early 2020s). Turning to the overall study: The collaborator samples originated in the United States, Italy and Spain and spanned the acute and convalescent phases of COVID-19. The prospective study material was composed of cDNA or gDNA derived from T cells, B-cell-depleted T cells, or PBMCs. Deeply sampled blood TCRbeta repertoires from subjects exposed to, actively infected with, or recovered from COVID-19 were included in the dataset. The repertoires were made available in a free public database intended to serve as a resource for research on the immune response to SARS-CoV-2. The samples were drawn from the first 160 participants of the ongoing ImmuneRACE study and from 1,200 or so subjects provided by 6 global collaborators. A de-identified subject ID, COVID-19 status, age in years and sex were almost always included in the sample metadata. HLA class I and class II types, where available, came from metadata supplied by the sample provider rather than from assay-based typing. Beyond this particular receptor, the publication reports: How much clinical and demographic metadata was included differed by source and by participant, and the metadata was provided uncurated.

From the cysteine up to the phenylalanine, the CDR3 has a length of 14 residues. The entry retains the CDR3 DNA only, 42 bases that are in frame from base 1. CDR1 and CDR2 are read off the germline V gene (reference sequence) as LGHDT and YNNKEL. The germline V and J ends show losses of 2 bases and 5 bases respectively, and no gene match explains 4 bases of the junction. One collaborating source in Seattle enrolled patients while the patients were actively infected and followed the patients over time throughout the course of disease. Each collaborating institution followed its own protocols to collect whole blood in K2EDTA tubes. Collaborator samples were shipped for TCRbeta analysis as frozen whole blood, isolated PBMCs, or DNA extracted from either sample type. The immunoSEQ Assay, a bias-controlled multiplex PCR, was used to amplify TCRbeta CDR3 regions from genomic DNA. As for the authors' bioinformatics: Nucleated cell counts per sample were estimated from amplification of reference gene primers within the assay. To quantify the absolute abundance of each unique TCRbeta CDR3 rearrangement, sequence reads were collapsed and filtered. For each sample, productive Simpson clonality was calculated as the square root of Simpson's diversity index over productive rearrangements. TCRdb took this table from immuneACCESS and kept in-frame rearrangements with V and J called. Such tables lack part of the clones; where checked against another copy, unresolved V genes explain under half of the gap, and the rest is unexplained. That table furnishes V, J and clone size, whereas the DNA furnished D and trimming. In all, the sample holds about 160,000 clones, and approximately 84% of those were seen once. The top ten hold less than 10% of the sample.

This chain joins TRBV3-1 (or the pseudogene TRBV3-2) to TRBJ1-1; TRBD1 matches 8 bases in the middle. The sample consisted of peripheral blood. This sequence originates from a woman aged 60-75 years with COVID-19, enrolled during active disease. For the CDR3, the sequence is CASSQQGARTEAFF. Here is the DNA: TGTGCCAGCAGCCAACAGGGGGCGAGGACTGAAGCTTTCTTT.